This T cell receptor (beta chain) was identified in a study of T cells in Graves' hyperthyroidism and ophthalmopathy. This clonotype was detected many times. TCR beta CDR3 regions were amplified from RNA transcripts. HTBI primers were used for first-round RT-PCR of the TCR CDR3. Via MiXCR, TCRdb re-called the multiplex PCR reads, giving one row per CDR3 protein. The sample has hundreds of thousands of distinct CDR3 sequences, around 39% seen once. Stability of Graves' hyperthyroidism was defined as absent ophthalmopathy progression within 18 months. The material sequenced was blood. The TCR originated in a man between 18 and 35 years old with Graves' hyperthyroidism.

The CDR3, as DNA: TGTGCCAGTAGCGGGACAGGGGGCAACTACGAGCAGTACTTC. This gives the protein CASSGTGGNYEQYF. The V and J genes are TRBV19 and TRBJ2-7, with TRBD1 matching 12 bases. The length of the CDR3 is 14 residues. The trim removed 6 bases at V and 3 bases at J, leaving 3 bases unmatched. Germline V gives CDR1 LNHDA, CDR2 SQIVND (reference sequence).